The 7 T cell receptor beta chains given below trace back to one sample, sequenced in a study of CD8+CD57+ T cells in acquired aplastic anemia. It was patients with CD8+CD57+ cell expansion by flow cytometry who were chosen for sequencing. Using genomic DNA as the template, TCR beta VDJ and CDR3 profiling was carried out. Each CDR3 protein gets one entry after TCRdb re-called the reads with MiXCR. The sample has around 500,000 distinct CDR3 sequences, around a third seen once. The sample taken for sequencing was sorted CD4+, CD8+, or CD8+CD57+ T cells (not recorded which) from PBMCs. These receptors originate from a human donor with aplastic anemia.

J is TRBJ2-1 and V is TRBV7-3; the match to TRBD2 covers 8 bases. The CDR3 sequence is 16 residues long. The germline V gene encodes CDR1 SGHTA and CDR2 FQGTGA. With 3 bases clipped from V and 7 bases from J, the junction kept 11 bases outside the gene matches. The CDR3 reads CASSFLRSGELNEQFF. Here the CDR3 DNA reads TGTGCCAGCAGCTTCCTCCGTAGCGGGGAGTTAAATGAGCAGTTCTTC.

CDR3 residues: CASSVRAGANRSSYNEQFF. The DNA for the CDR3 is TGTGCCAGCAGCGTACGGGCAGGGGCGAACCGAAGCTCCTACAATGAGCAGTTCTTC. The rearrangement uses TRBV9 and TRBJ2-1; TRBD1 is a possible D gene (6 bases). Trimming shortened V by 1 base and J by 0 bases, and 20 bases separated the two germline ends. Germline-derived CDR1 and CDR2 are SGDLS and YYNGEE. The length of the CDR3 is 19 residues.

This chain joins TRBV10-3 and TRBJ2-7; 8 bases agree with TRBD1. With 10 bases clipped from V and 3 bases from J, the junction kept 8 bases outside the gene matches. CDR3 length: 13 residues. Germline-derived CDR1 and CDR2 are ENHRY and SYGVKD. In DNA, the CDR3 is TGTGCCACCTCCCCAGACAGGGGCTACGAGCAGTACTTC. This gives the protein CATSPDRGYEQYF.

V and J are TRBV5-8 and TRBJ1-2; possible D gene TRBD1, 6 bases. The V end was cut by 6 bases, the J end by 1 base, with 16 bases between. The CDR3 sequence is 15 residues long. Germline assignment: CDR1 SGHTS and CDR2 YDEGEE. The CDR3 DNA sequence: TGTGCCAGCAACCTCGACAGGAGCCGTAACTATGGCTACACCTTC. It encodes CASNLDRSRNYGYTF.

This clonotype has at least ten counts. V usage is TRBV24-1 and J usage is TRBJ2-1; 10 bases are shared with TRBD1. Per the germline V gene, CDR1 is KGHDR and CDR2 is SFDVKD. The CDR3 runs to 16 residues. Unmatched junction bases numbered 13, after V lost 9 bases and J lost 6 bases. CDR3 in DNA: TGTGCCACCGCTCGAAGAGGGACAGGGGCGTCCAATGAGCAGTTCTTC. It encodes CATARRGTGASNEQFF.

This chain joins TRBV6-1 and TRBJ1-3; the match to TRBD1 covers 7 bases. The CDR3 is 15 amino acids. Unmatched junction bases numbered 13, after V lost 10 bases and J lost 4 bases. Per the germline V gene, CDR1 is MNHNS and CDR2 is SASEGT. This CDR3 reads CAIHWEDRPGNTIYF. As DNA, the CDR3 is TGTGCCATACATTGGGAGGACAGGCCCGGAAACACCATATATTTT.

DNA for the CDR3: TGTGCCAGCAGTGAATCACAGACTGGAAACACCATATATTTT. Its protein product is CASSESQTGNTIYF. The gene calls are TRBV6-1 and TRBJ1-3; no clear D. Germline CDR1 is MNHNS and CDR2 is SASEGT. With 2 bases removed from V and 2 bases from J, the gap between germline ends came to 7 bases. The CDR3 is 14 amino acids.